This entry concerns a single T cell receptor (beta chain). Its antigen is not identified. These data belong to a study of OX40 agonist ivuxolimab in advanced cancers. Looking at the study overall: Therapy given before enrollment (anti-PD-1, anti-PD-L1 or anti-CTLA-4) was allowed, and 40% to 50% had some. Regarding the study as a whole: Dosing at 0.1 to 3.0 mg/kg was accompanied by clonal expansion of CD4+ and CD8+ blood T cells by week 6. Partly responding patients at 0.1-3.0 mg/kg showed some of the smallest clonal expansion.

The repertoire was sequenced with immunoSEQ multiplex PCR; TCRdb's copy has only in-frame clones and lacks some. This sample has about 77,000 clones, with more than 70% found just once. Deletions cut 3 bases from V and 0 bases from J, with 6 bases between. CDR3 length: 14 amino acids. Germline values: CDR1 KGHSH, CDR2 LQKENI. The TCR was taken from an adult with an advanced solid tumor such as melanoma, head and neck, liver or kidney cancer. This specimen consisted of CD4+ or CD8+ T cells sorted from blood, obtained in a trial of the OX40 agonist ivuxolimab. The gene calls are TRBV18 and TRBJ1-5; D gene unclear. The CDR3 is CASSPEVSNQPQHF. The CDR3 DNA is TGTGCCAGCTCACCTGAGGTTAGCAATCAGCCCCAGCATTTT.